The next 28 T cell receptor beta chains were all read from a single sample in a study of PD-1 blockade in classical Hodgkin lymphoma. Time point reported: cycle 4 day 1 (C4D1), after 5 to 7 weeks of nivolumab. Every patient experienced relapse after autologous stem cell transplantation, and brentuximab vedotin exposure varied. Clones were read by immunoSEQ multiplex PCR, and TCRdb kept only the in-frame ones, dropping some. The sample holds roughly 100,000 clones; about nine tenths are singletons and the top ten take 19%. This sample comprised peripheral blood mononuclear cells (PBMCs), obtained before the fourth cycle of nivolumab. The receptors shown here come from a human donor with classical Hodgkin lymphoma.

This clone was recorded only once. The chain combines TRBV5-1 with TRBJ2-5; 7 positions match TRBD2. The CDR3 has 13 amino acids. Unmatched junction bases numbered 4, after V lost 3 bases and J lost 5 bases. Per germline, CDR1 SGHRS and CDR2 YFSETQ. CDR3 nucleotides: TGCGCCAGCAGCTCGTGGGAGGGGGAGACCCAGTACTTC. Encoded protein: CASSSWEGETQYF.

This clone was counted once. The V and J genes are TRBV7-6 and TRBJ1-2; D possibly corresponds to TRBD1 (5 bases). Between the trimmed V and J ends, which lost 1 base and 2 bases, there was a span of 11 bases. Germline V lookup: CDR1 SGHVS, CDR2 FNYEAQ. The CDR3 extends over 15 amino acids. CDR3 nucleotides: TGTGCCAGCAGCTTAGGAAGCGGGGGGAACTATGGCTACACCTTC. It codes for CASSLGSGGNYGYTF.

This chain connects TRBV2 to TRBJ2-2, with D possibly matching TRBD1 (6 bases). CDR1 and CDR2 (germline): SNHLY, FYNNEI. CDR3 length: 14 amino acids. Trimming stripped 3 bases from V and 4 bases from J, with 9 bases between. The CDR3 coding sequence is TGTGCCAGCAGTGAGGGGGCCGGCACCGGGGAGCTGTTTTTT. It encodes CASSEGAGTGELFF. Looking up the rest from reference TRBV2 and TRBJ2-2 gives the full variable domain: EPEVTQTPSHQVTQMGQEVILRCVPISNHLYFYWYRQILGQKVEFLVSFYNNEISEKSEIFDDQFSVERPDGSNFTLKIRSTKLEDSAMYFCASSEGAGTGELFFGEGSRLTVL.

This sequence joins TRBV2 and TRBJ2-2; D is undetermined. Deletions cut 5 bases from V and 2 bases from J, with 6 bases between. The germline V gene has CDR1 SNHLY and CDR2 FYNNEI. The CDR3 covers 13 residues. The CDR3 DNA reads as TGTGCCAGCAGTTTGGGTAACACCGGGGAGCTGTTTTTT. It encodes CASSLGNTGELFF.

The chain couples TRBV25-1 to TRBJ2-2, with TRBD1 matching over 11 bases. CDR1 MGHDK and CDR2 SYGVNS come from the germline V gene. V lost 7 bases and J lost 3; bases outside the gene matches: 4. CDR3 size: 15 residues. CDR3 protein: CASKLGQGDTGELFF. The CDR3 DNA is TGTGCCAGCAAGTTGGGACAGGGGGACACCGGGGAGCTGTTTTTT.

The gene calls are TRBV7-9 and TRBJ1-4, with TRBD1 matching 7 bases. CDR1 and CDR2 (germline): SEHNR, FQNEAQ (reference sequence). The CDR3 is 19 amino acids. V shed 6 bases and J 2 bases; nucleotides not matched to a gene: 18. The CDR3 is CASRDYRGRGLWTNEKLFF. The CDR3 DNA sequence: TGTGCCAGCAGGGACTACAGGGGACGCGGATTGTGGACTAATGAAAAACTGTTTTTT.

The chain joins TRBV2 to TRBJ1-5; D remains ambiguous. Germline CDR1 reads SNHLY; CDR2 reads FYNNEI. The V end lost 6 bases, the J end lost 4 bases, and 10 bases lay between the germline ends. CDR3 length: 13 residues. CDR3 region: CASSNDPNQPQHF. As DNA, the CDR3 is TGTGCCAGCAGCAACGACCCGAATCAGCCCCAGCATTTT. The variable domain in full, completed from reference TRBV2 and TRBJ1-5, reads EPEVTQTPSHQVTQMGQEVILRCVPISNHLYFYWYRQILGQKVEFLVSFYNNEISEKSEIFDDQFSVERPDGSNFTLKIRSTKLEDSAMYFCASSNDPNQPQHFGDGTRLSIL.

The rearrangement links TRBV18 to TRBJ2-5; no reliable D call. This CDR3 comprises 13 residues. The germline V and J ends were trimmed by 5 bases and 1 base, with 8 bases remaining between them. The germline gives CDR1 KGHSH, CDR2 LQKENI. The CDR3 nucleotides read TGTGCCAGCTCAACACAGATCCAAGAGACCCAGTACTTC. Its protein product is CASSTQIQETQYF.

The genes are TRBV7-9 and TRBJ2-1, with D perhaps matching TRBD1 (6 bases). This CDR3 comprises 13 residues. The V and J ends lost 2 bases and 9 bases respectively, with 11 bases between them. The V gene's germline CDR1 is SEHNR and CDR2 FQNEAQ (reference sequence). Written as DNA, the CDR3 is TGTGCCAGCAGCTTAACAGGGAAGGCTGAGCAGTTCTTC. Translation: CASSLTGKAEQFF.

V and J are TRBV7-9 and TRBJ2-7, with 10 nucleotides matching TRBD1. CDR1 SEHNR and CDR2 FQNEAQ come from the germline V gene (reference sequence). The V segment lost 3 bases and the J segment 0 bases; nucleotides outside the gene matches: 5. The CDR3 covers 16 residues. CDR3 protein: CASSFSGTGASYEQYF. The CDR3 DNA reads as TGTGCCAGCAGCTTTTCCGGGACAGGGGCCTCCTACGAGCAGTACTTC.

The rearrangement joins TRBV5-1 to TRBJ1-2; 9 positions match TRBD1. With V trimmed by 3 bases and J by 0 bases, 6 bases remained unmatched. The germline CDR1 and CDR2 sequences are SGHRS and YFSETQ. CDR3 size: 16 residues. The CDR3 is CASSSSTGGTNYGYTF. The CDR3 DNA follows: TGCGCCAGCAGCTCTTCGACAGGGGGAACTAACTATGGCTACACCTTC.

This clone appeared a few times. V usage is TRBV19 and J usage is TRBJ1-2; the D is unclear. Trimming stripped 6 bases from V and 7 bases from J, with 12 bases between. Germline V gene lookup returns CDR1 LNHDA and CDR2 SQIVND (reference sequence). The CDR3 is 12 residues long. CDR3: CASSLRSGGYTF. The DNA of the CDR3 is TGTGCCAGTAGCCTTAGATCGGGTGGCTACACCTTC. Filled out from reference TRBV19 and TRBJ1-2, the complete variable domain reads DGGITQSPKYLFRKEGQNVTLSCEQNLNHDAMYWYRQDPGQGLRLIYYSQIVNDFQKGDIAEGYSVSREKKESFPLTVTSAQKNPTAFYLCASSLRSGGYTFGSGTRLTVV.

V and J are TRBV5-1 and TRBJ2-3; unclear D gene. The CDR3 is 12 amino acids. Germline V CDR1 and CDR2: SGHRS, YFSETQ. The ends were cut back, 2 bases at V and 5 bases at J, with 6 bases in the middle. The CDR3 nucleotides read TGCGCCAGCAGCTTAGGGAAAGATACGCAGTATTTT. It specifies CASSLGKDTQYF.

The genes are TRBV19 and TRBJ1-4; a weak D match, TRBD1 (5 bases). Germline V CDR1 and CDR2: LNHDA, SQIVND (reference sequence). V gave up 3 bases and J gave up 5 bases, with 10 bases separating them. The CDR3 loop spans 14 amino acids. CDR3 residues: CASSIRRDNEKLFF. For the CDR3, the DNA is TGTGCCAGTAGTATTCGCAGGGACAATGAAAAACTGTTTTTT. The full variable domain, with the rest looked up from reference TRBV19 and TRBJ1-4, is DGGITQSPKYLFRKEGQNVTLSCEQNLNHDAMYWYRQDPGQGLRLIYYSQIVNDFQKGDIAEGYSVSREKKESFPLTVTSAQKNPTAFYLCASSIRRDNEKLFFGSGTQLSVL.

CDR3 nucleotide sequence: TGTGCCAGCAGCAAGGAGGGACAGATGAACACTGAAGCTTTCTTT. It specifies CASSKEGQMNTEAFF. This sequence joins TRBV25-1 and TRBJ1-1; TRBD1 matches 7 bases. Germline V gene lookup returns CDR1 MGHDK and CDR2 SYGVNS. V shed 6 bases and J 0 bases; nucleotides not matched to a gene: 7. This CDR3 spans 15 amino acids.

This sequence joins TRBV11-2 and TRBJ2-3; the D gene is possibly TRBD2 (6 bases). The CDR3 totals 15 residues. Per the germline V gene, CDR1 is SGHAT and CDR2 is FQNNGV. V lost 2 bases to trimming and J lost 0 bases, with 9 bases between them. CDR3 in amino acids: CASSLWLASTDTQYF. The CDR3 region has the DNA TGTGCCAGCAGCTTATGGCTAGCGAGCACAGATACGCAGTATTTT.

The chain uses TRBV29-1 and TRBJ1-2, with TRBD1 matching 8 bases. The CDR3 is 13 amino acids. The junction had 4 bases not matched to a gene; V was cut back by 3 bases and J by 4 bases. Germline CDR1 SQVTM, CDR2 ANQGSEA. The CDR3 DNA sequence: TGCAGCGTTGAGGACAGGGCTGGCTATGGCTACACCTTC. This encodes CSVEDRAGYGYTF.

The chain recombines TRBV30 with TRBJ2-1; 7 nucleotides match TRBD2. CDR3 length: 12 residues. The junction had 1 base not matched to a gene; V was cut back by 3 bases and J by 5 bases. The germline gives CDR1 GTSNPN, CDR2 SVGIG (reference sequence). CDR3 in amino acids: CAWRLANNEQFF. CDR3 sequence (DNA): TGTGCCTGGAGACTAGCGAACAATGAGCAGTTCTTC.

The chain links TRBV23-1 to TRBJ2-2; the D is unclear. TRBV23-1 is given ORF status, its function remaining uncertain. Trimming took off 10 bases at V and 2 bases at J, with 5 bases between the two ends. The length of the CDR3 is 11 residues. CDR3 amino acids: CATLNTGELFF. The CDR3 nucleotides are TGCGCCACCCTCAACACCGGGGAGCTGTTTTTT.

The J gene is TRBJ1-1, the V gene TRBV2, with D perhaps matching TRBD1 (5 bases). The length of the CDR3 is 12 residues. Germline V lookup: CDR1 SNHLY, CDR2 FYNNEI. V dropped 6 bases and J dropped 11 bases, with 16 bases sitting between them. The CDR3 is CASRATDAAAFF. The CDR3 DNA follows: TGTGCCAGCAGAGCGACAGATGCCGCCGCTTTCTTT.

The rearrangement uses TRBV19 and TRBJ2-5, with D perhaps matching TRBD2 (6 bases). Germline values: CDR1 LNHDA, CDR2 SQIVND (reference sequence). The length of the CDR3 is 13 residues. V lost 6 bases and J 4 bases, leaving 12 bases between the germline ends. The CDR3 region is CASSLQGGETQYF. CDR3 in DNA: TGTGCCAGTAGCCTTCAGGGAGGAGAGACCCAGTACTTC.

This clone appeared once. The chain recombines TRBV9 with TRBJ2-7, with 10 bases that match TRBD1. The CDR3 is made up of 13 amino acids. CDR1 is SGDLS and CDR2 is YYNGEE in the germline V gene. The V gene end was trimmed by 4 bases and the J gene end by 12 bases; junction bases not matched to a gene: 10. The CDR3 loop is CASSPLGTGERYF. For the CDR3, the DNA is TGTGCCAGCAGCCCTCTAGGGACAGGGGAACGGTACTTC.

The CDR3 is CASSHTQGTGANVLTF. For the CDR3, the DNA is TGCGCCAGCAGCCATACACAGGGGACTGGGGCCAACGTCCTGACTTTC. This chain connects TRBV4-1 to TRBJ2-6, with 7 bases identical to TRBD1. The CDR3 runs to 16 residues. The ends lost 3 bases at V and 2 bases at J; junction bases unmatched: 4. Looked up from germline, CDR1 is MGHRA and CDR2 is YSYEKL.

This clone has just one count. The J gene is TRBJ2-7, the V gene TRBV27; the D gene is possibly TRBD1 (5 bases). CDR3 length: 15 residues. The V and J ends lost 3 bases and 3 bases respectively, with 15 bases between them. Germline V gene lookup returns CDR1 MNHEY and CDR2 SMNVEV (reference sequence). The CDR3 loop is CASSFSGNLLYEQYF. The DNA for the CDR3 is TGTGCCAGCAGTTTCTCAGGGAACTTACTCTACGAGCAGTACTTC.

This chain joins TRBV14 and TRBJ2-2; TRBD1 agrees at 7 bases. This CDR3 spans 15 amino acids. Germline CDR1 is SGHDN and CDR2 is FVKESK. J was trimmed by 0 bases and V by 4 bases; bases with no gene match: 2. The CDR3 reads CASSPDRANTGELFF. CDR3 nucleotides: TGTGCCAGCAGCCCAGACAGGGCGAACACCGGGGAGCTGTTTTTT.

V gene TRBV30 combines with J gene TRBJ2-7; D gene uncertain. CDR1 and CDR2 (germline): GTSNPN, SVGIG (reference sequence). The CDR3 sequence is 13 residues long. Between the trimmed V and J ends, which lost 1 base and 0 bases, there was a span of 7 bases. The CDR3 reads CAWSAQNSYEQYF. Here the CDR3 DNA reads TGTGCCTGGAGTGCACAAAACTCCTACGAGCAGTACTTC.

The DNA of the CDR3 is TGTGCCAGCAGCTACCGTTGGAGCTCCTACAATGAGCAGTTCTTC. It specifies CASSYRWSSYNEQFF. This sequence joins TRBV6-5 and TRBJ2-1; D not certain. The germline CDR1 and CDR2 sequences are MNHEY and SVGAGI. The CDR3 has 15 amino acids. V gave up 6 bases and J gave up 0 bases, with 12 bases separating them.

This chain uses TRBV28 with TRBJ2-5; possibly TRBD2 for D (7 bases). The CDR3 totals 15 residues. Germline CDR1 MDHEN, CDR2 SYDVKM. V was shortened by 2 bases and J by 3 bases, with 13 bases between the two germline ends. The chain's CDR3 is CASSLGGAREETQYF. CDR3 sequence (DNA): TGTGCCAGCAGTTTAGGGGGGGCAAGAGAAGAGACCCAGTACTTC.